This is a list of T cell receptor beta chains from one sample in a study of human T cells and chemical hapten exposure. TCRdb processed the RACE reads anew with MiXCR; each CDR3 protein has one entry. The sample gives 110,000 or so distinct CDR3 sequences, around 35% of which show up once; less than 3% is in the top ten. Sequenced here: whole blood, sampled in connection with sensitization to the hapten diphenylcyclopropenone (DPC). These receptors originate from a man aged 35 to 55 with alopecia areata. Some clones in this sample may be carry-over from other donors' samples. CDR3s include the opening cysteine and the closing phenylalanine or tryptophan. The D gene is left open where the match is weak. Clone size, where shown, is once, few, many, or a class for clones that have expanded.

v_call: TRBV2; clone_size: .; j_call: TRBJ2-7; d_call: .; cdr3_nt: TGTGCCAGCCAGGGGCAGCCTAGCTACGAGCAGTACTTC; cdr3_aa: CASQGQPSYEQYF
v_call: TRBV4-2; clone_size: once; j_call: TRBJ1-3; d_call: .; cdr3_nt: TGTGCCAGCAGCCAAGAGGGGACGGGGAGCTCTGGAAACACCATATATTTT; cdr3_aa: CASSQEGTGSSGNTIYF
v_call: TRBV5-1; clone_size: .; j_call: TRBJ2-3; d_call: .; cdr3_nt: TGCGCCAGAAGCTTTAACACAGATACGCAGTATTTT; cdr3_aa: CARSFNTDTQYF
v_call: TRBV27; clone_size: once; j_call: TRBJ1-2; d_call: .; cdr3_nt: TGTGCCAGCAGTGGGGCTGGAGGCTATGGCTACACCTTC; cdr3_aa: CASSGAGGYGYTF
v_call: TRBV7-2; clone_size: .; j_call: TRBJ2-2; d_call: .; cdr3_nt: TGTGCCAGCAGCTTAGGAGGGGTTTTCGCCGGGGAGCTGTTTTTT; cdr3_aa: CASSLGGVFAGELFF
v_call: TRBV29-1; clone_size: few; j_call: TRBJ2-7; d_call: TRBD1; cdr3_nt: TGCAGCGTTGAATCCGGGACAGGATACGAGCAGTACTTC; cdr3_aa: CSVESGTGYEQYF
v_call: TRBV6-5; clone_size: .; j_call: TRBJ1-1; d_call: .; cdr3_nt: TGTGCCAGCAGACCGGGACCCATGAACACTGAAGCTTTCTTT; cdr3_aa: CASRPGPMNTEAFF
v_call: TRBV11-2; clone_size: .; j_call: TRBJ2-5; d_call: TRBD2; cdr3_nt: TGTGCCAGCAGCTTAGAAGTAGCGGGAGCGATTGGAGAGACCCAGTACTTC; cdr3_aa: CASSLEVAGAIGETQYF
v_call: TRBV13; clone_size: .; j_call: TRBJ2-1; d_call: .; cdr3_nt: TGTGCCAGCAGCGTCCGAGGGCTACCGTACAATGAGCAGTTCTTC; cdr3_aa: CASSVRGLPYNEQFF
v_call: TRBV4-1; clone_size: .; j_call: TRBJ2-3; d_call: .; cdr3_nt: TGCGCCAGCAGCCGAGGAGGTGCCCCTAGCACAGATACGCAGTATTTT; cdr3_aa: CASSRGGAPSTDTQYF
v_call: TRBV11-2; clone_size: few; j_call: TRBJ2-6; d_call: TRBD1; cdr3_nt: TGTGCCAGCAGCTCTGTCCGGGACAGGGGGTTTGGGGCCAACGTCCTGACTTTC; cdr3_aa: CASSSVRDRGFGANVLTF
v_call: TRBV4-2; clone_size: few; j_call: TRBJ1-3; d_call: TRBD1; cdr3_nt: TGTGCCAGCAGCCAAGTCGACAGGGCTTCTGGAAACACCATATATTTT; cdr3_aa: CASSQVDRASGNTIYF
v_call: TRBV7-9; clone_size: .; j_call: TRBJ1-1; d_call: .; cdr3_nt: TGTGCCAGCAGCCAACTGAGGGAAACTGAAGCTTTCTTT; cdr3_aa: CASSQLRETEAFF
v_call: TRBV30; clone_size: .; j_call: TRBJ1-1; d_call: .; cdr3_nt: TGTGCCTGGACCAGAACTCATCAGGGGAATGAAGCTTTCTTT; cdr3_aa: CAWTRTHQGNEAFF
v_call: TRBV7-2; clone_size: .; j_call: TRBJ2-1; d_call: .; cdr3_nt: TGTGCCAGCAGCTTAATAGGGCCCAGACGGGAGCAGTTCTTC; cdr3_aa: CASSLIGPRREQFF
v_call: TRBV7-2; clone_size: .; j_call: TRBJ2-6; d_call: TRBD1; cdr3_nt: TGTGCCAGCAGCTTCGGGGACAGAGGGCCCGGGGCCAACGTCCTGACTTTC; cdr3_aa: CASSFGDRGPGANVLTF
v_call: TRBV5-1; clone_size: few; j_call: TRBJ2-2; d_call: .; cdr3_nt: TGCGCCAGCAGCTTGGTCCTCACGAACACCGGGGAGCTGTTTTTT; cdr3_aa: CASSLVLTNTGELFF
v_call: TRBV7-2; clone_size: few; j_call: TRBJ2-5; d_call: TRBD1; cdr3_nt: TGTGCCAGCAGCTCGCGACAGGGTTTCTCGACCCAGTACTTC; cdr3_aa: CASSSRQGFSTQYF
v_call: TRBV29-1; clone_size: .; j_call: TRBJ1-2; d_call: .; cdr3_nt: TGCAGCGTTGATGGAGCTAACTATGGCTACACCTTC; cdr3_aa: CSVDGANYGYTF
v_call: TRBV6-5; clone_size: .; j_call: TRBJ2-4; d_call: .; cdr3_nt: TGTGCCAGCAGACAGCTAGCTAAAAACATTCAGTACTTC; cdr3_aa: CASRQLAKNIQYF
v_call: TRBV4-1; clone_size: few; j_call: TRBJ2-3; d_call: .; cdr3_nt: TGCGCCAGCAGAGGACTTGGGACTAGCACAGATACGCAGTATTTT; cdr3_aa: CASRGLGTSTDTQYF
v_call: TRBV6-5; clone_size: many; j_call: TRBJ1-6; d_call: .; cdr3_nt: TGTGCCAGCAGTTACCAGGGTAGTTCACCCCTCCACTTT; cdr3_aa: CASSYQGSSPLHF
v_call: TRBV7-8; clone_size: .; j_call: TRBJ1-1; d_call: TRBD1; cdr3_nt: TGTGCCAGCAGTACTGGACAGGGGAAGGGCACTGAAGCTTTCTTT; cdr3_aa: CASSTGQGKGTEAFF
v_call: TRBV20-1; clone_size: .; j_call: TRBJ1-3; d_call: .; cdr3_nt: TGCAGTGCTCGTCGGGAAACCGGGGGAAACACCATATATTTT; cdr3_aa: CSARRETGGNTIYF
v_call: TRBV5-1; clone_size: few; j_call: TRBJ2-3; d_call: TRBD2; cdr3_nt: TGCGCCAGCAGCCCCGGGACTAGCGGGAGGTCTTCATCCCCCACAGATACGCAGTATTTT; cdr3_aa: CASSPGTSGRSSSPTDTQYF
v_call: TRBV9; clone_size: few; j_call: TRBJ2-2; d_call: .; cdr3_nt: TGTGCCAGCAGCGTAGTCCCAGGGAACACCGGGGAGCTGTTTTTT; cdr3_aa: CASSVVPGNTGELFF
v_call: TRBV5-1; clone_size: .; j_call: TRBJ2-6; d_call: .; cdr3_nt: TGCGCCAGCAGCTTGGAGGGGAGAGCCTCTGGGGCCAACGTCCTGACTTTC; cdr3_aa: CASSLEGRASGANVLTF
v_call: TRBV10-3; clone_size: .; j_call: TRBJ2-3; d_call: .; cdr3_nt: TGTGCCATCGGAAGCGACAGAACAGATACGCAGTATTTT; cdr3_aa: CAIGSDRTDTQYF
v_call: TRBV4-3; clone_size: .; j_call: TRBJ2-3; d_call: TRBD2; cdr3_nt: TGCGCCAGCAGCCAAGATAAATTGGGAGGGTACACAGATACGCAGTATTTT; cdr3_aa: CASSQDKLGGYTDTQYF
v_call: TRBV12-3/TRBV12-4; clone_size: .; j_call: TRBJ2-2; d_call: TRBD1; cdr3_nt: TGTGCCAGCAGTTCCACAGGGGACACCGGGGAGCTGTTTTTT; cdr3_aa: CASSSTGDTGELFF
v_call: TRBV7-9; clone_size: few; j_call: TRBJ2-3; d_call: .; cdr3_nt: TGTGCCAGCAGCCCGGACAGCTGGGCAGATACGCAGTATTTT; cdr3_aa: CASSPDSWADTQYF
v_call: TRBV12-3/TRBV12-4; clone_size: few; j_call: TRBJ2-5; d_call: TRBD2; cdr3_nt: TGTGCCAGCAGTGGGGGACTAGCGGGGGAGACCCAGTACTTC; cdr3_aa: CASSGGLAGETQYF
v_call: TRBV7-6; clone_size: .; j_call: TRBJ1-3; d_call: .; cdr3_nt: TGTGCCAGCAGCGCGGCCGGGACCGATCCCTCTGGAAACACCATATATTTT; cdr3_aa: CASSAAGTDPSGNTIYF
v_call: TRBV5-1; clone_size: .; j_call: TRBJ2-3; d_call: .; cdr3_nt: TGCGCCAGCACTAGCTCTCGGTCCACAGATACGCAGTATTTT; cdr3_aa: CASTSSRSTDTQYF
v_call: TRBV7-9; clone_size: few; j_call: TRBJ2-3; d_call: TRBD1; cdr3_nt: TGTGCCAGCAGCCTGAGACAGGGCCAAGATACGCAGTATTTT; cdr3_aa: CASSLRQGQDTQYF
v_call: TRBV2; clone_size: .; j_call: TRBJ2-2; d_call: TRBD1; cdr3_nt: TGTGCCAGCAGGGGACAGGTGAACACCGGGGAGCTGTTTTTT; cdr3_aa: CASRGQVNTGELFF
v_call: TRBV7-9; clone_size: .; j_call: TRBJ2-3; d_call: TRBD2; cdr3_nt: TGTGCCAGCGGACGGACTAGCGGTAGCACAGATACGCAGTATTTT; cdr3_aa: CASGRTSGSTDTQYF
v_call: TRBV20-1; clone_size: .; j_call: TRBJ2-5; d_call: .; cdr3_nt: TGCAGTTCTAGACCTCAAGAGACCCAGTACTTC; cdr3_aa: CSSRPQETQYF
v_call: TRBV6-1; clone_size: few; j_call: TRBJ2-5; d_call: .; cdr3_nt: TGTGCCAGCAGTGATGTACCAGGATCGGAGACCCAGTACTTC; cdr3_aa: CASSDVPGSETQYF
v_call: TRBV3-1; clone_size: few; j_call: TRBJ1-1; d_call: .; cdr3_nt: TGTGCCAGCAGCCAAGGCGGCCGCCCTGAAGCTTTCTTT; cdr3_aa: CASSQGGRPEAFF
v_call: TRBV6-6; clone_size: few; j_call: TRBJ2-5; d_call: TRBD1; cdr3_nt: TGTGCCAGCAGTATACCGGGACAGGGGGCGAATCAAGAGACCCAGTACTTC; cdr3_aa: CASSIPGQGANQETQYF
v_call: TRBV12-3/TRBV12-4; clone_size: .; j_call: TRBJ2-1; d_call: TRBD1; cdr3_nt: TGTGCCAGCAGTTTACGGTCGGACAGGTTGAATGAGCAGTTCTTC; cdr3_aa: CASSLRSDRLNEQFF
v_call: TRBV28; clone_size: once; j_call: TRBJ1-2; d_call: .; cdr3_nt: TGTGCCAGCAGTTCCTGGGCGGGGGAATACTATGGCTACACCTTC; cdr3_aa: CASSSWAGEYYGYTF
v_call: TRBV6-2/TRBV6-3; clone_size: .; j_call: TRBJ2-1; d_call: TRBD2; cdr3_nt: TGTGCCAGCAGACAGGGACTAGCGGTTTCCTACAATGAGCAGTTCTTC; cdr3_aa: CASRQGLAVSYNEQFF
v_call: TRBV7-2; clone_size: .; j_call: TRBJ2-1; d_call: TRBD2; cdr3_nt: TGTGCCAGCAGCGCGGGGACTAGCGGGAGGACTTTGAATGAGCAGTTCTTC; cdr3_aa: CASSAGTSGRTLNEQFF
v_call: TRBV14; clone_size: .; j_call: TRBJ1-6; d_call: .; cdr3_nt: TGTGCCAGCAGCCAAGTGCAGGGTCGTTCACCCCTCCACTTT; cdr3_aa: CASSQVQGRSPLHF
v_call: TRBV27; clone_size: few; j_call: TRBJ1-1; d_call: TRBD1; cdr3_nt: TGTGCCAGCAGACAACAGGGGGGCCTTGGCACTGAAGCTTTCTTT; cdr3_aa: CASRQQGGLGTEAFF
v_call: TRBV9; clone_size: .; j_call: TRBJ2-3; d_call: .; cdr3_nt: TGTGCCAGCAACCAGGCCAGCACAGATACGCAGTATTTT; cdr3_aa: CASNQASTDTQYF
v_call: TRBV13; clone_size: .; j_call: TRBJ2-1; d_call: .; cdr3_nt: TGTGCCAGCAGCTTAGCGTTAGGGACGGCGCAGTTCTTC; cdr3_aa: CASSLALGTAQFF
v_call: TRBV7-2; clone_size: .; j_call: TRBJ1-1; d_call: .; cdr3_nt: TGTGCCAGCAGCTTAGAGGTCACGGTGGGAGCTTTCTTT; cdr3_aa: CASSLEVTVGAFF
v_call: TRBV12-3/TRBV12-4; clone_size: many; j_call: TRBJ2-1; d_call: TRBD1; cdr3_nt: TGTGCCAGCAGTGTGACAGGGTATGAGCAGTTCTTC; cdr3_aa: CASSVTGYEQFF
v_call: TRBV6-5; clone_size: .; j_call: TRBJ2-3; d_call: TRBD1; cdr3_nt: TGTGCCACCTTAAGACAGGGGGGGAGTCCAGATACGCAGTATTTT; cdr3_aa: CATLRQGGSPDTQYF
v_call: TRBV27; clone_size: .; j_call: TRBJ2-1; d_call: .; cdr3_nt: TGTGCCAGCAAACCCCGGGCAGGGACGGTTTACAATGAGCAGTTCTTC; cdr3_aa: CASKPRAGTVYNEQFF
v_call: TRBV7-3; clone_size: .; j_call: TRBJ2-3; d_call: TRBD1; cdr3_nt: TGTGCCAGCAGCTTTGGACAGGTCACAGATACGCAGTATTTT; cdr3_aa: CASSFGQVTDTQYF
v_call: TRBV6-2/TRBV6-3; clone_size: .; j_call: TRBJ2-5; d_call: .; cdr3_nt: TGTGCCAGCAGTTCTACGGGAGTTTGGGAGACCCAGTACTTC; cdr3_aa: CASSSTGVWETQYF
v_call: TRBV10-3; clone_size: .; j_call: TRBJ2-1; d_call: TRBD2; cdr3_nt: TGTGCCATCAGGGAGACTAGCGGCGAGACCTACAATGAGCAGTTCTTC; cdr3_aa: CAIRETSGETYNEQFF
v_call: TRBV3-1; clone_size: few; j_call: TRBJ2-3; d_call: .; cdr3_nt: TGTGCCAGCAGCCCCGGAGGGGGAAGTACAGATACGCAGTATTTT; cdr3_aa: CASSPGGGSTDTQYF
v_call: TRBV7-2; clone_size: .; j_call: TRBJ1-6; d_call: .; cdr3_nt: TGTGCCAGCAGCTTAGAAGGGGTCAATTCACCCCTCCACTTT; cdr3_aa: CASSLEGVNSPLHF
v_call: TRBV7-3; clone_size: once; j_call: TRBJ1-1; d_call: .; cdr3_nt: TGTGCCAGCAGCTTAGAGGCGGCCACTGAAGCTTTCTTT; cdr3_aa: CASSLEAATEAFF